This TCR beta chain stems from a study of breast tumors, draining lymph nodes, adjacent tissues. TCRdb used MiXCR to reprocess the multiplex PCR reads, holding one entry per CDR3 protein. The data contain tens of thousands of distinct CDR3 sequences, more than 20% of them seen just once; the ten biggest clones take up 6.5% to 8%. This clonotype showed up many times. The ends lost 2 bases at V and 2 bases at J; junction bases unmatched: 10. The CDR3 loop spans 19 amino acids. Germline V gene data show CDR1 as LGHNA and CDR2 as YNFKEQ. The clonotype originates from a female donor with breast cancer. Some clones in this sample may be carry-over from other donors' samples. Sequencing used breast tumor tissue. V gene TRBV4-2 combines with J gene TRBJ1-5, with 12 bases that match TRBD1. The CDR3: CASSQRRDRGLGGNQPQHF. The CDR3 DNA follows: TGTGCCAGCAGCCAACGCCGGGACAGGGGGCTCGGGGGCAATCAGCCCCAGCATTTT.